In its sample, the clone carrying this TCR beta chain was seen a few times. No antigen is known for it. This sample is drawn from a study of T-cell memory formation after mild COVID-19. The TCR alpha and TCR beta cDNA libraries, bearing sample barcodes and UMIs, were generated by 5'RACE using constant-segment primers. TCRdb re-derived calls from the 5' RACE reads in MiXCR, one entry per CDR3 protein. This sample carries around 65,000 distinct CDR3 sequences, roughly 10% of them seen once, and the ten largest clones take approximately 1%. General study results and limits: Shrinking CD4+ clones resided mostly in CM and EM, and CD8+ ones in EMRA.

Sequencing input: PBMCs or a T cell subset sorted from them (not recorded which). The clonotype originates from a man between 18 and 29 years old who had mild COVID-19 (a few samples of this study predate the infection). Cell type and time point are not known.

CDR3 in DNA: TGCGCCAGCAGTCGGACGATCTCTCGACAGGGCCTCCGAACTGAGCAGTTCTTC. Its translation: CASSRTISRQGLRTEQFF. The chain recombines TRBV23-1 with TRBJ2-1; TRBD1 matches 7 bases. TRBV23-1 is sorted into the ORF group, with uncertain function. V lost 4 bases, J lost 9 bases, and 21 bases stayed unmatched. CDR3 length equals 18 residues.